The 13 T cell receptor beta chains listed next were all sequenced from one sample in a study of blood T cell repertoires in COVID-19. Assay: immunoSEQ multiplex PCR; the TCRdb copy retains only in-frame clones and omits some. The top ten hold 15% to 20% of the sample, which has more than 95,000 clones, over 80% seen once. Specimen: peripheral blood. The receptors stem from a man older than 75 with acute or convalescent COVID-19.

The J gene is TRBJ2-5, the V gene TRBV29-1; 10 bases are shared with TRBD1. V trimming: 7 bases; J trimming: 5 bases; junction bases outside the gene matches: 7. CDR1 and CDR2 from the germline V gene are SQVTM and ANQGSEA. CDR3 length: 13 amino acids. In DNA, the CDR3 is TGCAGCGGGGGGACAGGGGTCGTTGAGACCCAGTACTTC. Encoded protein: CSGGTGVVETQYF. The full variable domain, rest sourced from reference TRBV29-1 and TRBJ2-5, is SAVISQKPSRDICQRGTSLTIQCQVDSQVTMMFWYRQQPGQSLTLIATANQGSEATYESGFVIDKFPISRPNLTFSTLTVSNMSPEDSSIYLCSGGTGVVETQYFGPGTRLLVL.

The CDR3 DNA reads as TGTGCCAGCACACGCGGGTCCACAGATACGCAGTATTTT. This sequence encodes CASTRGSTDTQYF. This chain links TRBV3-1 (or the pseudogene TRBV3-2) with TRBJ2-3; D perhaps matches TRBD2 (5 bases). V lost 7 bases and J 2 bases, leaving 10 bases between the germline ends. The germline CDR1 and CDR2 sequences are LGHDT and YNNKEL (reference sequence). The CDR3 runs 13 residues.

Worth noting for this clone: The junction departs from the called germline gene at one end, perhaps through a read error. The chain links TRBV6-5 to TRBJ2-7; 7 bases match TRBD1. The CDR3 contains 14 residues. From germline, CDR1 is MNHEY and CDR2 SVGAGI. The CDR3 region has the DNA TGTGCCAGCAGCCACGGACAGGCCTCCGACGAGCAGTACTTC. Translating gives CASSHGQASDEQYF.

The chain has TRBV7-9 and TRBJ1-1, with D perhaps matching TRBD1 (6 bases). This CDR3 spans 15 amino acids. Germline assignment: CDR1 SEHNR and CDR2 FQNEAQ (reference sequence). Deletions cut 0 bases from V and 6 bases from J, with 14 bases between. CDR3 sequence (DNA): TGTGCCAGCAGCTTAGCGCCAGGGGATTATGCTGAAGCTTTCTTT. Encoded protein: CASSLAPGDYAEAFF.

The genes are TRBV6-2 or TRBV6-3 and TRBJ1-1; 9 bases fit TRBD1. The germline V gene has CDR1 MNHEY and CDR2 SVGEGT. V shed 5 bases, J shed 6 bases, and the junction held 4 bases outside the gene matches. The CDR3 length is 13 residues. CDR3 nucleotide sequence: TGTGCCAGCAGTACCAGACAGGGGGCTGAAGCTTTCTTT. Its translation is CASSTRQGAEAFF.

This clone was counted a few times. The same CDR3 is also encoded by other DNA sequences in this sample. In nucleotides, the CDR3 is TGCGCCAGCAGCTTGGGACAGGGGGCGACCGGGGAGCTGTTTTTT. It codes for CASSLGQGATGELFF. The rearrangement uses TRBV5-1 and TRBJ2-2; 10 bases agree with TRBD1. This CDR3 has 15 amino acids. With 0 bases clipped from V and 5 bases from J, the junction kept 1 base outside the gene matches. CDR1 and CDR2 (germline): SGHRS, YFSETQ.

The chain joins TRBV19 to TRBJ1-5, with D possibly TRBD1 on 5 matching bases. Germline CDR1 reads LNHDA; CDR2 reads SQIVND (reference sequence). The CDR3 spans 16 residues. V was shortened by 5 bases and J by 0 bases, with 14 bases between the two germline ends. Here the CDR3 DNA reads TGTGCCAGTAGTTCCCGACAGCGACATAGCAATCAGCCCCAGCATTTT. Protein sequence: CASSSRQRHSNQPQHF.

The V gene is TRBV6-5, the J gene TRBJ1-2; 9 bases match TRBD1. Germline V gene sequence: CDR1 MNHEY, CDR2 SVGAGI. V dropped 6 bases and J dropped 2; count of bases not matched to a gene: 7. CDR3 size: 15 residues. The DNA for the CDR3 is TGTGCCAGCAGAGGACAGGGGAGCGCAAACTATGGCTACACCTTC. Protein sequence: CASRGQGSANYGYTF.

The genes are TRBV5-1 and TRBJ2-2, with D possibly matching TRBD2 (5 bases). CDR3 length: 15 residues. Germline CDR1 is SGHRS and CDR2 is YFSETQ. The V end lost 0 bases, the J end lost 0 bases, and 6 bases lay between the germline ends. As DNA, the CDR3 is TGCGCCAGCAGCTTGGTGAGGGCGAACACCGGGGAGCTGTTTTTT. Amino acid sequence: CASSLVRANTGELFF.

The chain employs TRBV6-4 and TRBJ1-1; 7 nucleotides line up with TRBD1. Unmatched junction bases numbered 9, after V lost 4 bases and J lost 4 bases. This CDR3 has 15 amino acids. The germline V gene has CDR1 MRHNA and CDR2 SNTAGT. The CDR3 DNA is TGTGCCAGCAGTGTTGAACAGGGGCTGGGCACTGAAGCTTTCTTT. Translated, it gives CASSVEQGLGTEAFF.

The V gene is TRBV5-6, the J gene TRBJ2-5; 10 bases agree with TRBD1. The junction had 11 bases not matched to a gene; V was cut back by 4 bases and J by 5 bases. Germline loops: CDR1 SGHDT, CDR2 YYEEEE. The CDR3 is 16 amino acids. CDR3 sequence: CASSAGTGARLETQYF. The CDR3 DNA is TGTGCCAGCAGCGCCGGGACAGGGGCCAGGTTGGAGACCCAGTACTTC.

V gene TRBV10-3 combines with J gene TRBJ2-7, with a possible D match to TRBD1 (5 bases). The germline CDR1 and CDR2 sequences are ENHRY and SYGVKD. The CDR3 is 13 amino acids. Trimming pared 6 bases from V and 1 base from J, leaving 10 bases between. CDR3 loop: CAIRTDPSYEQYF. The CDR3 DNA follows: TGTGCCATCAGGACAGACCCGTCCTACGAGCAGTACTTC.

The gene calls are TRBV7-2 and TRBJ2-4; tentative D call: TRBD2 (5 bases). Germline V CDR1 and CDR2: SGHTA, FQGNSA. Deletions cut 3 bases from V and 8 bases from J, with 14 bases between. This CDR3 comprises 14 residues. The CDR3: CASSFDRGRDIQYF. DNA for the CDR3: TGTGCCAGCAGCTTCGACCGGGGAAGGGACATTCAGTACTTC.